The text below deals with one TCR beta chain. This clonotype was detected only a few times. Its antigen has not been determined. No base-level quality is on record; no much larger clone is a single base apart. Systemically healthy Caucasian individuals from Russia, approximately 39 in total and aged 6 to 90 years, were included as donors. Around 9.9 milliliters of peripheral blood were collected from each donor into EDTA-treated Vacutainer tubes. Ficoll-Paque density-gradient centrifugation was used to isolate PBMCs, with at least 7 million per sample. Total RNA, at least 6 micrograms per sample, was extracted from PBMCs with Trizol reagent. The percentages of naive CD45RAhigh/CD27high T cells were determined by flow cytometry on a PBMC aliquot from every donor. The data derive from a study of blood T cells in healthy people across ages (dated by TCRdb to between 2015 and 2016). In terms of the full investigation: Template switching captured roughly one uniquely barcoded TCR beta cDNA molecule per two T cells in model experiments. Age-related changes in TCR beta repertoire diversity were measured in the study by deep sequencing normalized with unique cDNA molecular identifiers. For two donors (one aged 18 to 30 and one aged 80 or older), the study analyzed two additional independent replicas of 1 million unique cDNA reads from the same blood draw. To avoid experimental bias, donors of different ages were randomly spread across the sequencing lanes. Donors were grouped into four age groups: young (average approximately 15 years), middle-aged (39), aged (approximately 67) and long-lived (approximately 78). Study-wide findings and limitations: Bulk unsorted PBMC profiling prevented conclusive comparison of naive and antigen-experienced compartments. Observed TCR beta diversity per million T cells fell roughly linearly with age, and a significant reduction was already apparent by age around 44. Observed TCR beta diversity correlated strongly with the percentage of naive T cells measured by flow cytometry. Compared with the aged group, the long-lived group had more naive CD4+ T cells, fewer expanded clones and increased TCR diversity, suggesting age selection. Estimates of total diversity from one million sequenced T cells were regarded as lower bounds and underestimates. Because the CMV infection status of the donors was unknown, age-related changes in expanded clonotypes may potentially have been confounded.

CDR1 and CDR2 are drawn from the germline V gene (reference sequence): GTSNPN, SVGIG. The CDR3 covers 12 residues, taking in both the cysteine and the phenylalanine. Kept here is only the CDR3 DNA, which spans 36 bases and is read in frame from base 1. V gives up 5 bases and J gives up 0 bases, and the segment between their germline ends measures 7 bases. Library creation used 5' RACE. The run used an Illumina HiSeq 2500. A second PCR of 7 to 11 cycles was performed with a sample-barcoded 5' primer and a J-beta primer mix. A template-switch 5' adaptor carrying 12 random nucleotides introduced a unique molecular identifier onto each TCR beta cDNA molecule. At least 3 million CDR3-containing paired-end reads were obtained from each sample. First-strand cDNA was synthesized from all RNA with the Mint cDNA synthesis kit, primed by a TRBC-specific oligonucleotide. Following uracil-DNA glycosylase treatment, all cDNA underwent a first 18-cycle PCR with the universal primers M1SS and BC2_uni_R. As for how the authors treated the data: For normalization, 1 million high-quality reads were randomly selected from each sample, with every read carrying a distinct molecular identifier. Instead of being binned into consensus sequences, reads with shared molecular identifiers were discarded. CDR3 identification, clonotype clustering and error correction used MiTCR with a Q25 quality threshold and the strictest error-elimination algorithm. Lower-bound total TCR beta diversity was estimated with a nonparametric unseen species model using Euler transformation. The raw public data were reprocessed by TCRdb itself: fastp quality trimming at Q25, MiXCR clonotype calling, in-frame beta chains only. A single entry per CDR3 protein holds the most common genes and DNA from its merged rows. These V and J calls rely on TCRdb rather than the paper's analysis. The sample contains about a million distinct CDR3 sequences, roughly two fifths of them found a single time. The ten largest make up around 13% of the sample.

This TCR came from a man aged 18 to 29 in good health. The receptor chain draws on TRBV30 and TRBJ1-2, with no D gene named confidently. The sample comprised blood. DNA sequence: TGTGCCTGGGCGACATCTAACTATGGCTACACCTTC. This is translated as CAWATSNYGYTF. The full variable domain, with segments outside the CDR3 supplied by the reference TRBV30 and TRBJ1-2 proteins, appears as SQTIHQWPATLVQPVGSPLSLECTVEGTSNPNLYWYRQAAGRGLQLLFYSVGIGQISSEVPQNLSASRPQDRQFILSSKKLLLSDSGFYLCAWATSNYGYTFGSGTRLTVV.